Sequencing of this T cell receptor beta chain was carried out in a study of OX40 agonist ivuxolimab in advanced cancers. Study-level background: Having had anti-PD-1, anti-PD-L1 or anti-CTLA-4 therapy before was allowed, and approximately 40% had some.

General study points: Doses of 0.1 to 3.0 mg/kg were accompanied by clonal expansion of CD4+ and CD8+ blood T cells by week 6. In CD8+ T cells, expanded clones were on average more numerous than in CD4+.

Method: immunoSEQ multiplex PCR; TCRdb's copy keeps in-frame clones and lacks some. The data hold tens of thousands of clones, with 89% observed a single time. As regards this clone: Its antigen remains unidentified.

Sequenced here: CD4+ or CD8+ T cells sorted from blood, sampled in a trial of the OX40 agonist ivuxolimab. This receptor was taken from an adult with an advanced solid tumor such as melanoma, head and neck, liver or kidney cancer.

In DNA form, the CDR3 reads TGTGCCAGCAGCTTGGCGGCCCCGAGAGACCCTCGGGAGCAGTACTTC. It encodes CASSLAAPRDPREQYF. The V gene is TRBV5-4, the J gene TRBJ2-7; no firm D call. Germline lookup yields CDR1 SGHNT and CDR2 YYREEE (reference sequence). Deletions cut 0 bases from V and 7 bases from J, with 20 bases between. This CDR3 comprises 16 residues.